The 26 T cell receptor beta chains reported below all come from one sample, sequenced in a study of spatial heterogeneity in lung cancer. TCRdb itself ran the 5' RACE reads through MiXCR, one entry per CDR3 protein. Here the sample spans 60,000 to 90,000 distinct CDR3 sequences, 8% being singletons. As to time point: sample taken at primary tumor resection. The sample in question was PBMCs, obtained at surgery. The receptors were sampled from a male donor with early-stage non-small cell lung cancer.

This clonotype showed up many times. The chain's CDR3 is CASSPGLLQPQHF. As DNA, the CDR3 is TGTGCCAGCAGCCCAGGACTCCTTCAGCCCCAGCATTTT. The chain employs TRBV7-9 and TRBJ1-5, with D uncertain. The V end was cut by 5 bases, the J end by 6 bases, with 11 bases between. Germline V gives CDR1 SEHNR, CDR2 FQNEAQ (reference sequence). This CDR3 is 13 amino acids long.

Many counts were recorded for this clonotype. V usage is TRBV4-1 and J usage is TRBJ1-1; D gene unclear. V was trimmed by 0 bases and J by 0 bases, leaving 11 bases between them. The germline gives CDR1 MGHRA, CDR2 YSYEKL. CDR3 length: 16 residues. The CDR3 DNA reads TGCGCCAGCAGCCAAGAAGTCGGAGCATTGAACACTGAAGCTTTCTTT. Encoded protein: CASSQEVGALNTEAFF.

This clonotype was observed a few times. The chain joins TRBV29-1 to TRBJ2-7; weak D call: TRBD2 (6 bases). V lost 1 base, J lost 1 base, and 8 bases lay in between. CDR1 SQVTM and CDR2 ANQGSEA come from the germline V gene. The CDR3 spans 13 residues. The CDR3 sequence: CSVEGGDSYEQYF. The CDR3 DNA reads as TGCAGCGTTGAAGGGGGGGATTCCTACGAGCAGTACTTC.

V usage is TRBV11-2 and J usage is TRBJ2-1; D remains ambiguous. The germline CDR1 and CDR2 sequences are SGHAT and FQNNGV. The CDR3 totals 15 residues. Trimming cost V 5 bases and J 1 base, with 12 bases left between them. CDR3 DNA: TGTGCCAGCAGCCACACCTGGCCTTCCTACAATGAGCAGTTCTTC. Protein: CASSHTWPSYNEQFF.

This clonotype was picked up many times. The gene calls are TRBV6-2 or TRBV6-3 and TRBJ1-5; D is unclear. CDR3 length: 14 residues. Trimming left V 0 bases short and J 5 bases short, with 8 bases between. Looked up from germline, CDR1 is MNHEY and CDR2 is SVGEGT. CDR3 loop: CASSYSKHHQPQHF. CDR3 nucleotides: TGTGCCAGCAGTTACTCGAAACACCATCAGCCCCAGCATTTT.

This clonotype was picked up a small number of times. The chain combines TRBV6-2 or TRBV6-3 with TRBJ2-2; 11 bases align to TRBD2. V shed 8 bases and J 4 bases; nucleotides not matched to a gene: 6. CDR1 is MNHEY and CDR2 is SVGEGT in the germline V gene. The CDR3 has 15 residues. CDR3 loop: CASLAGGAPTGELFF. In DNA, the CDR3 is TGTGCCAGCCTAGCGGGAGGAGCCCCCACCGGGGAGCTGTTTTTT.

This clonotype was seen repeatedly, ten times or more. DNA of the CDR3: TGCAGTGCCTGGGGGTCGTATGGCTACACCTTC. Translated, it gives CSAWGSYGYTF. V and J are TRBV20-1 and TRBJ1-2; D may be TRBD1 (5 bases). The germline CDR1 and CDR2 sequences are DFQATT and SNEGSKA (reference sequence). CDR3 length: 11 residues. The ends were cut back, 6 bases at V and 5 bases at J, with 10 bases in the middle.

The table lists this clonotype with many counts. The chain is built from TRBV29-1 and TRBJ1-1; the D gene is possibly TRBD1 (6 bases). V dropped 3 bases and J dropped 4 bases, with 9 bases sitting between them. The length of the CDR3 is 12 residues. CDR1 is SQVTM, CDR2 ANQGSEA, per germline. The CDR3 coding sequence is TGCAGCGTTGAGCGAGGGGGCACTGAAGCTTTCTTT. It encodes CSVERGGTEAFF.

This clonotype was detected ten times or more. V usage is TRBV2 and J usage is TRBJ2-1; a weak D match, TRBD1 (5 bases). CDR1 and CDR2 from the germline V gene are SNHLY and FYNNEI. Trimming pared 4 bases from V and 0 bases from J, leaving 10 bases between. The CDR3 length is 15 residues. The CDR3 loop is CASSVGHLSYNEQFF. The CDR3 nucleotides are TGTGCCAGCAGTGTGGGGCACCTCTCCTACAATGAGCAGTTCTTC.

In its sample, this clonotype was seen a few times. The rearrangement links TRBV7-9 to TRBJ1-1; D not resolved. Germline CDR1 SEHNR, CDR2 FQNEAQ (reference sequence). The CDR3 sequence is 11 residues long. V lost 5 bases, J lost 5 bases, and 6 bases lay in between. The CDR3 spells CASSGVTEAFF. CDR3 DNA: TGTGCCAGCAGCGGGGTTACTGAAGCTTTCTTT.

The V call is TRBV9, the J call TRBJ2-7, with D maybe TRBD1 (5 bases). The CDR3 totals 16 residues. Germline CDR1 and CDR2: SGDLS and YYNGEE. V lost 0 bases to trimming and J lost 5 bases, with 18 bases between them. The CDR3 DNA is TGTGCCAGCAGCGTAGGACCCCCCCCAGGGCGCCACGAGCAGTACTTC. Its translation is CASSVGPPPGRHEQYF.

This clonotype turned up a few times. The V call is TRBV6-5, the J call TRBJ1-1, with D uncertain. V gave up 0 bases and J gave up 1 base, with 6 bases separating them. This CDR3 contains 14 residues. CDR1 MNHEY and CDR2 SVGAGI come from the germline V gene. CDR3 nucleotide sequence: TGTGCCAGCAGTTACTCAGCCAGGAACACTGAAGCTTTCTTT. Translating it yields CASSYSARNTEAFF.

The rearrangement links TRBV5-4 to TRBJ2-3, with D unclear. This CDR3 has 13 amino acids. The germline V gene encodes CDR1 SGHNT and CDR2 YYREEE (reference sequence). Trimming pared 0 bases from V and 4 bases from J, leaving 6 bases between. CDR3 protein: CASSLEGSDTQYF. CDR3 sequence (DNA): TGTGCCAGCAGCTTGGAGGGATCAGATACGCAGTATTTT.

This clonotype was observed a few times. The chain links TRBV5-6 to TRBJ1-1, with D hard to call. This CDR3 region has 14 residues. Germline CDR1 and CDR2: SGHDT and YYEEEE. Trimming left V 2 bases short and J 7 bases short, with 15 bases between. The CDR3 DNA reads TGTGCCAGCAGCTTAGAACGCGCTGGGAGTGAAGCTTTCTTT. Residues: CASSLERAGSEAFF.

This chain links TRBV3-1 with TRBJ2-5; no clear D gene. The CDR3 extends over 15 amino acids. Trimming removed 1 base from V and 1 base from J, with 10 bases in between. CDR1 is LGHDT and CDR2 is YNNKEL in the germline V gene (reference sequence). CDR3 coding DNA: TGTGCCAGCAGCCAAGCTGGCGGCTTCCAAGAGACCCAGTACTTC. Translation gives CASSQAGGFQETQYF.

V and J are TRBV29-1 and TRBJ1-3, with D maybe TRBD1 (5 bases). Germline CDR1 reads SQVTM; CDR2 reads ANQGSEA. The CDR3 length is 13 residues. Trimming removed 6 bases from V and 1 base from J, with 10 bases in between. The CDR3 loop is CSVERQSGNTIYF. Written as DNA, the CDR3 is TGCAGCGTCGAGAGACAGTCTGGAAACACCATATATTTT.

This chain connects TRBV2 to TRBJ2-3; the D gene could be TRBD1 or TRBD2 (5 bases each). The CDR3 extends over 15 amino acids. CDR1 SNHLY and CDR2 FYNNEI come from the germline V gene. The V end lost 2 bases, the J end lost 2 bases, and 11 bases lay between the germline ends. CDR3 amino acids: CASSEYAGTTDTQYF. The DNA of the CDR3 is TGTGCCAGCAGTGAATACGCAGGGACCACAGATACGCAGTATTTT.

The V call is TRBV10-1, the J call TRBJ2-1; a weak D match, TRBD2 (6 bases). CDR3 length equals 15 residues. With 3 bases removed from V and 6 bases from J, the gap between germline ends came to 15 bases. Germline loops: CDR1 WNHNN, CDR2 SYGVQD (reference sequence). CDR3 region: CASSEPGGGVNEQFF. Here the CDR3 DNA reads TGCGCCAGCAGTGAACCTGGAGGAGGGGTCAATGAGCAGTTCTTC.

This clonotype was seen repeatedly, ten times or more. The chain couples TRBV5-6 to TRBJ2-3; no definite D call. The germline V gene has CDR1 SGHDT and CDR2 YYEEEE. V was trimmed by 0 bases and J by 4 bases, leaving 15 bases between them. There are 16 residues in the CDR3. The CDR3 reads CASSLELLSQADTQYF. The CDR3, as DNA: TGTGCCAGCAGCTTGGAACTCCTTTCGCAGGCAGATACGCAGTATTTT.

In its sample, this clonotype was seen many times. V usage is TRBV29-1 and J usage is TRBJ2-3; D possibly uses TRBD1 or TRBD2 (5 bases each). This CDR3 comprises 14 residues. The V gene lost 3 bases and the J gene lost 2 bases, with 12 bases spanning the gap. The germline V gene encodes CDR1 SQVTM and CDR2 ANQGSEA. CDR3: CSVEGRENTDTQYF. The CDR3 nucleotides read TGCAGCGTTGAGGGCAGGGAGAACACAGATACGCAGTATTTT.

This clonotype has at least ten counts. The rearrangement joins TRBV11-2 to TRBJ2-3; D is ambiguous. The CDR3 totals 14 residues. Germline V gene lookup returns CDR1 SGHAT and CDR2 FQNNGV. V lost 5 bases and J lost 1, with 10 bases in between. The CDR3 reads CASSPVHGTDTQYF. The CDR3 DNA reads TGTGCCAGCAGCCCCGTTCATGGCACAGATACGCAGTATTTT.

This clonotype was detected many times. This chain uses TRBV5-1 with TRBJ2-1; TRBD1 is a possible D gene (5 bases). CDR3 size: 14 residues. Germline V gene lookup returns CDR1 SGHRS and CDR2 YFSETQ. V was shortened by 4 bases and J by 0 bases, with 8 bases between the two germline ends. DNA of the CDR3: TGCGCCAGCAGCGCGGACACCTCCTACAATGAGCAGTTCTTC. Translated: CASSADTSYNEQFF.

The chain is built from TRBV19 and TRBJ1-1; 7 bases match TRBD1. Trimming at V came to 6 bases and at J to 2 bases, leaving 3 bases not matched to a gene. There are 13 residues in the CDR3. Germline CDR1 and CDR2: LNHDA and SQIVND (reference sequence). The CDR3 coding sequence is TGTGCCAGTAGATGGACAGGTAACACTGAAGCTTTCTTT. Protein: CASRWTGNTEAFF.

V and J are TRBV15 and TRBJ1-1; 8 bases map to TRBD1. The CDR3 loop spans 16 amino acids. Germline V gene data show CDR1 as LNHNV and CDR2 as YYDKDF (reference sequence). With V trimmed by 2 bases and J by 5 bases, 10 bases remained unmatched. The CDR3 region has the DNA TGTGCCACCAGCAGATTCACTGAGACAGGGGTAACTGAAGCTTTCTTT. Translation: CATSRFTETGVTEAFF.

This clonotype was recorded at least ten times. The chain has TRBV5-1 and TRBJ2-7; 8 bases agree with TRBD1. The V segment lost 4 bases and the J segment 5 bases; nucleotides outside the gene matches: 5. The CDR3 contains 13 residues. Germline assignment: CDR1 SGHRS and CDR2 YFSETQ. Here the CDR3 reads CASSRGQGDEQYF. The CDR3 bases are TGCGCCAGCAGCCGAGGACAGGGTGACGAGCAGTACTTC.

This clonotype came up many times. This chain's CDR3 is CSVGLSVAGGADTQYF. Written as DNA, the CDR3 is TGCAGCGTTGGTCTCTCGGTAGCGGGAGGGGCAGATACGCAGTATTTT. This chain connects TRBV29-1 to TRBJ2-3; the match to TRBD2 covers 11 bases. In germline, CDR1 is SQVTM, CDR2 ANQGSEA. CDR3 size: 16 residues. V lost 4 bases to trimming and J lost 4 bases; unmatched junction nucleotides: 10.